The clone carrying this T cell receptor (beta chain) was seen more than once but under ten times. The junction does not match germline at one end; this may be a read error. The data were obtained in a study of CD8 T cells in ankylosing spondylitis. TCRdb independently ran MiXCR on the 5' RACE reads; one entry per CDR3 protein. The repertoire holds 270,000 or so distinct CDR3 sequences, with 18% as singletons. The CDR3 spans 14 residues. The germline V gene has CDR1 PRHDT and CDR2 FYEKMQ (reference sequence). The sequencing input was blood, either unsorted or a sorted T cell fraction (not recorded which). This TCR was recovered from a male donor with ankylosing spondylitis or in good health (not recorded which). V is TRBV13 and J is TRBJ1-6; TRBD1 matches 9 bases. The CDR3 DNA follows: TGTGCCAGCAGCGTAGGGGACAGGGCGGCGCCCCTCCACTTT. It translates to CASSVGDRAAPLHF. The complete variable domain, with remaining parts taken from reference TRBV13 and TRBJ1-6, reads AAGVIQSPRHLIKEKRETATLKCYPIPRHDTVYWYQQGPGQDPQFLISFYEKMQSDKGSIPDRFSAQQFSDYHSELNMSSLELGDSALYFCASSVGDRAAPLHFGNGTRLTVT.